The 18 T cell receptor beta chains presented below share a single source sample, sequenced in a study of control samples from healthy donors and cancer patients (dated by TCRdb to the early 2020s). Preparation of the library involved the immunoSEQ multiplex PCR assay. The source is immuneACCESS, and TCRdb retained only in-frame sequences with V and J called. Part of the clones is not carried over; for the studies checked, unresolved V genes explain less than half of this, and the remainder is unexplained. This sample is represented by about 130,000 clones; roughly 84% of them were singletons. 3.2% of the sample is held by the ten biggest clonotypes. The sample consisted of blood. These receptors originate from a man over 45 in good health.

CDR3 region: CASSFTYRDASYEQYF. The CDR3 DNA is TGTGCCAGCAGTTTTACATACCGGGACGCCTCCTACGAGCAGTACTTC. The V call is TRBV28, the J call TRBJ2-7; either TRBD1 or TRBD2 may supply D (5 bases each). V was shortened by 3 bases and J by 0 bases, with 15 bases between the two germline ends. CDR3 length: 16 amino acids. Germline CDR1 is MDHEN and CDR2 is SYDVKM.

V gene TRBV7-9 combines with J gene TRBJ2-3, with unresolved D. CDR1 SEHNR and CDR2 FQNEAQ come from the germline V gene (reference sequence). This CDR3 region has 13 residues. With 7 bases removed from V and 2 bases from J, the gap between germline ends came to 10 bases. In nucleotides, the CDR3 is TGTGCCAGCACCCCCCCGGTCACAGATACGCAGTATTTT. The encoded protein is CASTPPVTDTQYF.

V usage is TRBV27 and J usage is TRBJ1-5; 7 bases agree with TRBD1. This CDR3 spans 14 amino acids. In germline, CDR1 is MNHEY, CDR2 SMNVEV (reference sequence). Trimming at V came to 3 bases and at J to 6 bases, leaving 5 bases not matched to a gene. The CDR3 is CASSLKGGLQPQHF. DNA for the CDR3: TGTGCCAGCAGTTTGAAAGGGGGCCTTCAGCCCCAGCATTTT.

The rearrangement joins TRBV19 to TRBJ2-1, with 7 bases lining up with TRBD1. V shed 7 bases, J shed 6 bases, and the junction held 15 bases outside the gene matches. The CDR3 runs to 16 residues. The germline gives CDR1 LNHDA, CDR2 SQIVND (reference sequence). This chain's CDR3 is CASTPPYRGEVNEQFF. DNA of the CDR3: TGTGCCAGTACCCCACCCTACAGGGGAGAGGTCAATGAGCAGTTCTTC.

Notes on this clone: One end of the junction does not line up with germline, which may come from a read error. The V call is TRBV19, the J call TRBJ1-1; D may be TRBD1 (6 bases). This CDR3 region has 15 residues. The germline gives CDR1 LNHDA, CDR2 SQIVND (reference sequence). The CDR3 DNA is TGTGCTAGTAGTATAGATCCGGGGGCTTACACTGAAGCTTTCTTT. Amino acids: CASSIDPGAYTEAFF.

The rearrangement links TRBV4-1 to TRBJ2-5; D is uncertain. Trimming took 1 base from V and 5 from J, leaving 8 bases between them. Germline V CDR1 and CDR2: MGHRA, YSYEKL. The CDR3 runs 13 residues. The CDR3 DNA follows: TGCGCCAGCAGCCAAGGATTCAGGGAGACCCAGTACTTC. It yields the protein CASSQGFRETQYF.

CDR3 sequence (DNA): TGTGCCAGCAGTGAACCGACACGACATCAGTTCTTC. Its translation: CASSEPTRHQFF. J is TRBJ2-1 and V is TRBV6-1; D unclear. The CDR3 runs 12 residues. Trimming removed 2 bases from V and 13 bases from J, with 12 bases in between. Germline V gene lookup returns CDR1 MNHNS and CDR2 SASEGT.

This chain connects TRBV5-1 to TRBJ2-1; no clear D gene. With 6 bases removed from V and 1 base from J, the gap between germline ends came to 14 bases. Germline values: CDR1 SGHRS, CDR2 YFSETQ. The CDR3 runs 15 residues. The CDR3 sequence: CASTTDDPSYNEQFF. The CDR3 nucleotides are TGCGCCAGCACCACGGACGACCCGTCCTACAATGAGCAGTTCTTC. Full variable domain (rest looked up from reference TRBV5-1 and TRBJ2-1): KAGVTQTPRYLIKTRGQQVTLSCSPISGHRSVSWYQQTPGQGLQFLFEYFSETQRNKGNFPGRFSGRQFSNSRSEMNVSTLELGDSALYLCASTTDDPSYNEQFFGPGTRLTVL.

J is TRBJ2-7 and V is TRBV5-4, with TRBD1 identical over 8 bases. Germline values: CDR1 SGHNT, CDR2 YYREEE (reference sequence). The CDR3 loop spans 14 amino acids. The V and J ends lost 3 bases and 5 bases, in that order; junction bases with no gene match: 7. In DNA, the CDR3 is TGTGCCAGCAGCTCGCGGACAGGGCTAGACGAGCAGTACTTC. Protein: CASSSRTGLDEQYF. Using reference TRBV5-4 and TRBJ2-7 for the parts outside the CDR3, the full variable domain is ETGVTQSPTHLIKTRGQQVTLRCSSQSGHNTVSWYQQALGQGPQFIFQYYREEENGRGNFPPRFSGLQFPNYSSELNVNALELDDSALYLCASSSRTGLDEQYFGPGTRLTVT.

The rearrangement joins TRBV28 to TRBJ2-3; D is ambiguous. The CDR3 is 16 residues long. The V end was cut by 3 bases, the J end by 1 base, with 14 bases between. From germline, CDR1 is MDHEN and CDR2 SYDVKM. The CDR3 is CASSFGGQLRTDTQYF. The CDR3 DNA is TGTGCCAGCAGTTTCGGCGGCCAACTCCGCACAGATACGCAGTATTTT.

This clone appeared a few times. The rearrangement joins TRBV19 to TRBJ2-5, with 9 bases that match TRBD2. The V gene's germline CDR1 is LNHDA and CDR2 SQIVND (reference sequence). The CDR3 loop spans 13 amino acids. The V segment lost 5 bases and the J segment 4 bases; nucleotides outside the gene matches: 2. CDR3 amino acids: CASSQRGVETQYF. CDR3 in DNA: TGTGCCAGTAGTCAGCGGGGGGTAGAGACCCAGTACTTC. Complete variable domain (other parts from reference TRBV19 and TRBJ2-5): DGGITQSPKYLFRKEGQNVTLSCEQNLNHDAMYWYRQDPGQGLRLIYYSQIVNDFQKGDIAEGYSVSREKKESFPLTVTSAQKNPTAFYLCASSQRGVETQYFGPGTRLLVL.

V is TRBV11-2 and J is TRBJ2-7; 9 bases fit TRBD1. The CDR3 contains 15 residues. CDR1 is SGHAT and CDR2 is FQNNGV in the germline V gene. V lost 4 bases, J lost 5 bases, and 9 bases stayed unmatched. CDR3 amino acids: CASSSLQGAQHEQYF. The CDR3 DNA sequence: TGTGCCAGCAGCTCCCTACAGGGGGCTCAGCACGAGCAGTACTTC.

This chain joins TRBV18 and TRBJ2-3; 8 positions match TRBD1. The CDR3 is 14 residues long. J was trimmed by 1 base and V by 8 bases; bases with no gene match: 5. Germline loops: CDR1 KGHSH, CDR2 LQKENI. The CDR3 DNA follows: TGTGCCAGCCGACAGGGGTTGGGCACAGATACGCAGTATTTT. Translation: CASRQGLGTDTQYF.

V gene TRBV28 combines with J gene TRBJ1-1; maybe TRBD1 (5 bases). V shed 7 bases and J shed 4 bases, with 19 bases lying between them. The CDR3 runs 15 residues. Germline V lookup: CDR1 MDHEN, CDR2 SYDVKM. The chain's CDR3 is CASNTATPGATEAFF. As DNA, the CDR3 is TGTGCCAGCAACACCGCTACGCCTGGGGCCACTGAAGCTTTCTTT.

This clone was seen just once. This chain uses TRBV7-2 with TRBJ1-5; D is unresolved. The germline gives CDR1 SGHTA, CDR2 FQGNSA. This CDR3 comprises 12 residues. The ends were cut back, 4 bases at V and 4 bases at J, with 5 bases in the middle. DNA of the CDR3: TGTGCCAGCAGCTCTTATAATCAGCCCCAGCATTTT. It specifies CASSSYNQPQHF.

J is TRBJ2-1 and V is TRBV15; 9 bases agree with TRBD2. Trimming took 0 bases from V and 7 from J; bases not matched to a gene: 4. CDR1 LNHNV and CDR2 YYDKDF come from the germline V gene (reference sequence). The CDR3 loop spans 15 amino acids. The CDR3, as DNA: TGTGCCACCAGCAGAGAGATAGCGGGGGTGAATGAGCAGTTCTTC. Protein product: CATSREIAGVNEQFF.

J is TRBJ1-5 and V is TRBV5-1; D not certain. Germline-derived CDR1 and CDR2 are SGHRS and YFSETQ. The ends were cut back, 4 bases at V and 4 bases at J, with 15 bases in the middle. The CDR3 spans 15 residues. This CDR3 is CASSLYGEGNQPQHF. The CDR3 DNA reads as TGCGCCAGCAGCCTGTACGGGGAAGGGAATCAGCCCCAGCATTTT. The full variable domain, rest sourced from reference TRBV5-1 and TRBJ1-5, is KAGVTQTPRYLIKTRGQQVTLSCSPISGHRSVSWYQQTPGQGLQFLFEYFSETQRNKGNFPGRFSGRQFSNSRSEMNVSTLELGDSALYLCASSLYGEGNQPQHFGDGTRLSIL.

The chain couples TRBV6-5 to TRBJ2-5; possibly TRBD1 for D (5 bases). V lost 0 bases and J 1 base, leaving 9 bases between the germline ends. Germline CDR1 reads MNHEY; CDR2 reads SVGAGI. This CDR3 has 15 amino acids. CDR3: CASSYSRQPQETQYF. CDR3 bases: TGTGCCAGCAGTTACTCAAGACAGCCCCAAGAGACCCAGTACTTC.